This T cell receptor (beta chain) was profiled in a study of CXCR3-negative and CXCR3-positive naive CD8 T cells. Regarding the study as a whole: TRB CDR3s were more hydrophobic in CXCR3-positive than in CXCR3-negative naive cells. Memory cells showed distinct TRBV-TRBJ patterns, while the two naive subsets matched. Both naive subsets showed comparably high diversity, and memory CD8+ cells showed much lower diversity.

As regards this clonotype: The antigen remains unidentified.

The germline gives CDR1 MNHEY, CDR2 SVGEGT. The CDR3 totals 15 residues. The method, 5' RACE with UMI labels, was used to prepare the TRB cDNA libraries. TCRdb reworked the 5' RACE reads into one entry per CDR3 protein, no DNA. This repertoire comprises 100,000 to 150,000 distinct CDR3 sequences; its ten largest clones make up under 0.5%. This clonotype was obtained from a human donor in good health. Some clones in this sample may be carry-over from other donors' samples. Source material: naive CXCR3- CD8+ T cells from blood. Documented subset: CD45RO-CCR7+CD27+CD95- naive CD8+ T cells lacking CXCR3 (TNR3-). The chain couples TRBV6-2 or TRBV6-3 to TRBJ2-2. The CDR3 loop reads CASSYRVETPGELFF.